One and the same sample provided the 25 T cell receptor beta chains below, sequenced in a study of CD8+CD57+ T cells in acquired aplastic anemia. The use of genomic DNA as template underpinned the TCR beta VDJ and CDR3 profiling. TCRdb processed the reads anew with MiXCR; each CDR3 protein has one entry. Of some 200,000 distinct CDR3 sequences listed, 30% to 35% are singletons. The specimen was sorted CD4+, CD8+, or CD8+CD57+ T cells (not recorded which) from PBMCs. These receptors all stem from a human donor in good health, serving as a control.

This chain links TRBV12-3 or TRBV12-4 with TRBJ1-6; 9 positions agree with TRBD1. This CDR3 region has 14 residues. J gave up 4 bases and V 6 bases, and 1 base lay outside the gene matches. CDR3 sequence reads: CASRTGGYNSPLHF. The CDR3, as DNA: TGTGCCAGCAGGACAGGGGGGTATAATTCACCCCTCCACTTT.

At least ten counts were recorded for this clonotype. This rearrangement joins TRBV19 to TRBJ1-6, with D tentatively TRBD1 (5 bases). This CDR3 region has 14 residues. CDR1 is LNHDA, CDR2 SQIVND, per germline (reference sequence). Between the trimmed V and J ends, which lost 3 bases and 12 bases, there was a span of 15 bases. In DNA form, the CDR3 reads TGTGCCAGTAGTATGATGGTAGAGGGGCTACCCCTCCACTTT. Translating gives CASSMMVEGLPLHF. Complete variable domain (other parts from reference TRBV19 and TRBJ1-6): DGGITQSPKYLFRKEGQNVTLSCEQNLNHDAMYWYRQDPGQGLRLIYYSQIVNDFQKGDIAEGYSVSREKKESFPLTVTSAQKNPTAFYLCASSMMVEGLPLHFGNGTRLTVT.

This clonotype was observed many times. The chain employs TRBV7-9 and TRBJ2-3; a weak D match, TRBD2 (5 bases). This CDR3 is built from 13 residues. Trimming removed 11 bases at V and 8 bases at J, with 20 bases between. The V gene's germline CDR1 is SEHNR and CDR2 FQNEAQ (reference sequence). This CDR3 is CAGVTAVGRTQYF. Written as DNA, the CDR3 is TGTGCCGGTGTTACAGCGGTTGGTCGTACGCAGTATTTT.

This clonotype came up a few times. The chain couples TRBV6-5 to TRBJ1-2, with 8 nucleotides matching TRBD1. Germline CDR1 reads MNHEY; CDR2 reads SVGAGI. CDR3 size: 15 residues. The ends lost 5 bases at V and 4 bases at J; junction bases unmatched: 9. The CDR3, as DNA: TGTGCCAGCAGTGGCGACAGGGGCTTGACCTATGGCTACACCTTC. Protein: CASSGDRGLTYGYTF.

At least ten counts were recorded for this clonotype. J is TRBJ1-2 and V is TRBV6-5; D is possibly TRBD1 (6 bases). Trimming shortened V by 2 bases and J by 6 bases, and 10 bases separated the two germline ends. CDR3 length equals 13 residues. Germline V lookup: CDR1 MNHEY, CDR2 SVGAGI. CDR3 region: CASSYLAGDGYTF. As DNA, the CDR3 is TGTGCCAGCAGTTACCTGGCAGGGGATGGCTACACCTTC.

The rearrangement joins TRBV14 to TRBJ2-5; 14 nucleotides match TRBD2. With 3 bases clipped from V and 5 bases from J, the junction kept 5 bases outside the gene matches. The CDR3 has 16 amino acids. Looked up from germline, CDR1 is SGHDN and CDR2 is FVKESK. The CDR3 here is CASSHAGTSGSETQYF. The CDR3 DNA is TGTGCCAGCAGCCACGCAGGGACTAGCGGGAGTGAGACCCAGTACTTC.

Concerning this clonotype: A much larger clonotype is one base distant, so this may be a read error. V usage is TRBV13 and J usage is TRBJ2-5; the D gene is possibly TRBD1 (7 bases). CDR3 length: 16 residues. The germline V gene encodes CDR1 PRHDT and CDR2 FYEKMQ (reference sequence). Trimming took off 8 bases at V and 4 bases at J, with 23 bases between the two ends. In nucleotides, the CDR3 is TGTGCCAGCGGACTGCTCACAGGGGACTTCGGAGAGACCCAGTACTTC. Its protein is CASGLLTGDFGETQYF.

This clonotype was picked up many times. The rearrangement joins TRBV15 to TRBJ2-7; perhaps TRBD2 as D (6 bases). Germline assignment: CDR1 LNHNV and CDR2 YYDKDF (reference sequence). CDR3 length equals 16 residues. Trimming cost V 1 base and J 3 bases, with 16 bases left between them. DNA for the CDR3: TGTGCCACCAGCAGAGTTGGGGGACTTATTAACTACGAGCAGTACTTC. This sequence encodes CATSRVGGLINYEQYF.

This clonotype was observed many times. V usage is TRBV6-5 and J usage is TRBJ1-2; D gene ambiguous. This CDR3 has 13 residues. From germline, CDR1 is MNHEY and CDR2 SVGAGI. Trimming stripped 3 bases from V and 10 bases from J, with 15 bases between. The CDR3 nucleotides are TGTGCCAGCAGTTATCTTGGGGTTACTTTCTACACCTTC. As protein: CASSYLGVTFYTF.

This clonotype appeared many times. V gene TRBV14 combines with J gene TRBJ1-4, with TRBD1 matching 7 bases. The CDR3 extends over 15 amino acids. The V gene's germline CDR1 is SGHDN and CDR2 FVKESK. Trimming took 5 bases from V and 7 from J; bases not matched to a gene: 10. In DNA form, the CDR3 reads TGTGCCAGCAGCGGAGGCGAGGGGGCAAGTGAAAAACTGTTTTTT. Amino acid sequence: CASSGGEGASEKLFF.

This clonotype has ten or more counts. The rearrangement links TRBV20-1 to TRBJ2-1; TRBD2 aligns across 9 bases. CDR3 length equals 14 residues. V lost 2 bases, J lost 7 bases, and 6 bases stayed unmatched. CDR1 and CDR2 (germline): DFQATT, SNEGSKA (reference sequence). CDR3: CSARNGGGANEQFF. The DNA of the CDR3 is TGCAGTGCTAGAAACGGCGGGGGGGCGAATGAGCAGTTCTTC.

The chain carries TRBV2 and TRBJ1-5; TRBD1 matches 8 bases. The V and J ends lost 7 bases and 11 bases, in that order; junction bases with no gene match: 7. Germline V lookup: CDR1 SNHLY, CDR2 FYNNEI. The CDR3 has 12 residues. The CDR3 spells CASKVTGETQHF. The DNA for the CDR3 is TGTGCCAGCAAGGTGACAGGGGAGACCCAGCATTTT.

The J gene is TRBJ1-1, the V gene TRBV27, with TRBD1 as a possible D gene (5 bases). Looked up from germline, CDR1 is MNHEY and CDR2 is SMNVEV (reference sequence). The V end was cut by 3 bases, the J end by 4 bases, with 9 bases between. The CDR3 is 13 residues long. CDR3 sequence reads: CASSFTGRTEAFF. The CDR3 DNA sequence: TGTGCCAGCAGTTTTACAGGCCGCACTGAAGCTTTCTTT.

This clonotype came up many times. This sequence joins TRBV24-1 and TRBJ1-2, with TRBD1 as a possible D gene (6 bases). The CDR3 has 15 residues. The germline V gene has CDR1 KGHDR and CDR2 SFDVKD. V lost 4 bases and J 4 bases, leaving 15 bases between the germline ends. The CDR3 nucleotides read TGTGCCACCAGTGACCGGAACAGGGCGGCCTATGGCTACACCTTC. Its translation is CATSDRNRAAYGYTF.

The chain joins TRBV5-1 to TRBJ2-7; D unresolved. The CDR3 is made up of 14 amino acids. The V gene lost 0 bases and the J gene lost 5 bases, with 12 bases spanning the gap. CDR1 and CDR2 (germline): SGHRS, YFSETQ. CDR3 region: CASSLGGARNEQYF. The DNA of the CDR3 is TGCGCCAGCAGCTTGGGCGGCGCCCGGAACGAGCAGTACTTC.

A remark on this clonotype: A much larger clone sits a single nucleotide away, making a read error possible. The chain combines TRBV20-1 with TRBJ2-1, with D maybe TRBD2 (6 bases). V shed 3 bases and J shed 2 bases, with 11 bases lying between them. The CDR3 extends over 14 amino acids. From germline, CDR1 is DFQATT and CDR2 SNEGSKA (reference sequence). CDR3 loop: CSASAVAAYNEQFF. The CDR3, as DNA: TGCAGTGCTAGTGCGGTAGCGGCCTACAATGAGCAGTTCTTC.

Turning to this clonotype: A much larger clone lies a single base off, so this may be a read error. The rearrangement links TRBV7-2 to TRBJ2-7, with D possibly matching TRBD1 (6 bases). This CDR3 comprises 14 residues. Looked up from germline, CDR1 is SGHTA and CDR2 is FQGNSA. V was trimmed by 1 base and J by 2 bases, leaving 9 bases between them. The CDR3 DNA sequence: TGTGCCAGCAGCTTAGACAGGGATGCCTACGAGCAGTACTTC. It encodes CASSLDRDAYEQYF. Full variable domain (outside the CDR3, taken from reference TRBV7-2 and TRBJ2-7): GAGVSQSPSNKVTEKGKDVELRCDPISGHTALYWYRQSLGQGLEFLIYFQGNSAPDKSGLPSDRFSAERTGGSVSTLTIQRTQQEDSAVYLCASSLDRDAYEQYFGPGTRLTVT.

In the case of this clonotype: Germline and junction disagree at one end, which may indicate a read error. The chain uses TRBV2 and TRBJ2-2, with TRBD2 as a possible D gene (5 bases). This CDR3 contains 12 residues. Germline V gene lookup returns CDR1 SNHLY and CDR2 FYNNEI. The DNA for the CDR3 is TGTGCCCGCAGTCGTAACACCGGGGAGCTGCTTTTT. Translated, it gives CARSRNTGELLF.

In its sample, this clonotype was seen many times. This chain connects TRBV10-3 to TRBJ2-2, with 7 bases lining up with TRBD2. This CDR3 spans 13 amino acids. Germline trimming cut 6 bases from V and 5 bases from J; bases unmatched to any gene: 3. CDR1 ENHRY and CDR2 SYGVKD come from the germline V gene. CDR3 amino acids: CAIRGLGTGELFF. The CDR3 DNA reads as TGTGCCATCAGAGGACTAGGGACCGGGGAGCTGTTTTTT.

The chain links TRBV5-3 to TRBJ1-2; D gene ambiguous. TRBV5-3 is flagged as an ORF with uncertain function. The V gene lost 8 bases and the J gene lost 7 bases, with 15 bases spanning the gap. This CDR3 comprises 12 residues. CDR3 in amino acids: CASTRTDGGYTF. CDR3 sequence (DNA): TGTGCCAGCACAAGGACGGACGGTGGCTACACCTTC.

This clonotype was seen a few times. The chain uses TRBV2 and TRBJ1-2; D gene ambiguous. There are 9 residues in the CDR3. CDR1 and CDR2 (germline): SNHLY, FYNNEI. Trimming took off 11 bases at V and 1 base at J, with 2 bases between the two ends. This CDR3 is CAVNYGYTF. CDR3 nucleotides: TGTGCCGTTAACTATGGCTACACCTTC.

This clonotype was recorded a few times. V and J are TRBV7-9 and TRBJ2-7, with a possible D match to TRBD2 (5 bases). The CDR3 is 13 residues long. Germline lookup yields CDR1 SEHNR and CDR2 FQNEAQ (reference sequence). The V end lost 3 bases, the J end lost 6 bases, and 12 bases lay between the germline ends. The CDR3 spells CASSFPGTVEQYV. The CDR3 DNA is TGTGCCAGCAGCTTCCCGGGAACCGTCGAGCAGTACGTC.

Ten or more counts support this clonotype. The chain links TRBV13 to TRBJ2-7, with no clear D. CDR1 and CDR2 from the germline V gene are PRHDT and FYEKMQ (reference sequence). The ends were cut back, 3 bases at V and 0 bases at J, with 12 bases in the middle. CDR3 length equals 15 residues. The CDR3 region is CASSFLPDGSYEQYF. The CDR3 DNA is TGTGCCAGCAGCTTCTTACCCGACGGCTCCTACGAGCAGTACTTC. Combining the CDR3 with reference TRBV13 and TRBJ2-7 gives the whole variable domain AAGVIQSPRHLIKEKRETATLKCYPIPRHDTVYWYQQGPGQDPQFLISFYEKMQSDKGSIPDRFSAQQFSDYHSELNMSSLELGDSALYFCASSFLPDGSYEQYFGPGTRLTVT.

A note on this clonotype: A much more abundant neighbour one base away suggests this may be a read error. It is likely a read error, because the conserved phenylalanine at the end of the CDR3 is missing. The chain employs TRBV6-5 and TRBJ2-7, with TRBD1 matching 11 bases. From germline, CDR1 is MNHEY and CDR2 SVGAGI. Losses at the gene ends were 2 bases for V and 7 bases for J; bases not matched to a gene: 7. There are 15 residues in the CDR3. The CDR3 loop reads CASSYHGQGAKEQYL. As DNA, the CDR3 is TGTGCCAGCAGTTACCACGGACAGGGGGCGAAGGAGCAGTACCTC.

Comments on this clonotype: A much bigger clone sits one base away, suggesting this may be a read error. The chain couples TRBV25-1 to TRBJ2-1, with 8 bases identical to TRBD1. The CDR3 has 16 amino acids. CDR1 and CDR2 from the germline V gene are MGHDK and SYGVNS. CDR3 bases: TGTGCCAGCAGCTCAGGACAGGGAAGTTCCTACAGTGAGCAGTTCTTC. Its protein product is CASSSGQGSSYSEQFF.